A selection of T cell receptor beta chains follows, all from one sample in a study of neoadjuvant anti-PD-1 for oral cavity cancer. The table came from immunoSEQ multiplex PCR; TCRdb's copy has only in-frame clones and leaves some out. Of approximately 13,000 clones listed, around 80% are singletons. The source was PBMCs, collected after nivolumab (anti-PD-1) treatment. Source of these receptors: a person aged 35 to 85 with oral cavity squamous cell carcinoma. The CDR3 runs from the conserved cysteine through the conserved F or W. Fields, in order: V gene, CDR3 protein.

V gene: TRBV6-6
CDR3 protein: CASRWGDGYTF

V gene: TRBV19
CDR3 protein: CATGHLEGGYTF

V gene: TRBV7-8
CDR3 protein: CASRPGTGKNQPQHF

V gene: TRBV4-1
CDR3 protein: CASSHYQQPSYNEQFF

V gene: TRBV7-3
CDR3 protein: CASSAHTGVKEGYTF

V gene: TRBV6-5
CDR3 protein: CAVGRGQYNSPLHF

V gene: TRBV5-1
CDR3 protein: CASSSQGAENSPLHF

V gene: TRBV10-3
CDR3 protein: CAIRGTGFGYTF

V gene: TRBV4-1
CDR3 protein: CASSQGQARSSKNIQYF

V gene: TRBV7-8
CDR3 protein: CASSLWAGFVYNEQFF

V gene: TRBV27
CDR3 protein: CASSSRQGGYGYTF

V gene: TRBV5-1
CDR3 protein: CASSFTGYSEAFF

V gene: TRBV6-1
CDR3 protein: CASAPGGSGRETQYF

V gene: TRBV18
CDR3 protein: CASSRYRGVGTEAFF

V gene: TRBV20-1
CDR3 protein: CSAQGQVKLFF

V gene: TRBV5-8
CDR3 protein: CASSLAGGRLGYTF

V gene: TRBV5-1
CDR3 protein: CASSSAQRMGEAFF

V gene: TRBV27
CDR3 protein: CASLPEGDRVLRRTEAFF

V gene: TRBV19
CDR3 protein: CASSTPSGANVLTF

V gene: TRBV9
CDR3 protein: CASSGDSWNYGYTF

V gene: TRBV27
CDR3 protein: CASSLMGYSYNEQFF

V gene: TRBV7-2
CDR3 protein: CASSRSQGAESGYTF

V gene: TRBV5-4
CDR3 protein: CASSERQVVSHTGELFF

V gene: TRBV9
CDR3 protein: CASSVATGPREQYF

V gene: TRBV2
CDR3 protein: CASRSRVGAYGYTF

V gene: TRBV21-1
CDR3 protein: CASSKGRAACDQPQHF

V gene: TRBV19
CDR3 protein: CASTGQGAGGYTF

V gene: TRBV7-8
CDR3 protein: CASRLRQGSYEQYF

V gene: TRBV2
CDR3 protein: CASSWEYTDTQYF

V gene: TRBV28
CDR3 protein: CASSSTLSADTQYF

V gene: TRBV27
CDR3 protein: CASGRPQGYNQPQHF

V gene: TRBV29-1
CDR3 protein: CSVLEVLISADTGELFF

V gene: TRBV5-1
CDR3 protein: CASSLEQAAYEQYF

V gene: TRBV7-8
CDR3 protein: CASSRLVGEVEKLFF

V gene: TRBV10-2
CDR3 protein: CASSWATDGYTF

V gene: TRBV7-8
CDR3 protein: CASSLILGPGANVLTF

V gene: TRBV7-8
CDR3 protein: CASSSHRDSNEKLFF

V gene: TRBV7-3
CDR3 protein: CASSLSGGLNEQFF

V gene: TRBV6-5
CDR3 protein: CAGRLETGQNTIYF

V gene: TRBV9
CDR3 protein: CASSGTGRRKLFF

V gene: TRBV19
CDR3 protein: CASSFPDTSGNTIYF

V gene: TRBV5-6
CDR3 protein: CASSFRDRAGGYTF

V gene: TRBV6-1
CDR3 protein: CASSDGATSIDTQYF

V gene: TRBV6-1
CDR3 protein: CASIGQGSYNEQFF

V gene: TRBV7-8
CDR3 protein: CASSFRLAGQETQYF

V gene: TRBV5-1
CDR3 protein: CASRVAGGSTGELFF